The 12 T cell receptor beta chains below come from one sample, sequenced in a study of a mutant IDH1 vaccine in newly diagnosed glioma. Assay: immunoSEQ multiplex PCR; the TCRdb copy retains only in-frame clones and omits some. The sample yields around 33,000 clones, around four fifths seen once. Sample time point: baseline, week 1 (first vaccination visit). Treatment in this sample: pre-vaccination baseline after standard-of-care therapy. The sample in question was peripheral blood mononuclear cells (PBMCs), obtained from a glioma patient treated with radiotherapy, temozolomide or both. These receptors all stem from a man between 50 and 59 years old with glioma. Some clones in this sample may be carry-over from other donors' samples.

The chain employs TRBV7-2 and TRBJ1-1; D is undetermined. CDR3 length equals 14 residues. CDR1 is SGHTA and CDR2 is FQGNSA in the germline V gene. V dropped 0 bases and J dropped 4 bases, with 9 bases sitting between them. The CDR3 sequence: CASSLAVSVTEAFF. The CDR3 DNA reads TGTGCCAGCAGCTTAGCGGTCAGCGTCACTGAAGCTTTCTTT.

The chain is built from TRBV27 and TRBJ1-5; no clear D. The ends were cut back, 2 bases at V and 6 bases at J, with 11 bases in the middle. CDR3 length equals 14 residues. CDR1 is MNHEY, CDR2 SMNVEV, per germline (reference sequence). CDR3: CASSLGNQGQPQHF. The DNA for the CDR3 is TGTGCCAGCAGTTTAGGGAACCAAGGTCAGCCCCAGCATTTT.

The rearrangement links TRBV2 to TRBJ1-6; 8 nucleotides align to TRBD1. Trimming cost V 4 bases and J 11 bases; bases outside gene matches: 4. The CDR3 is 13 residues long. Per the germline V gene, CDR1 is SNHLY and CDR2 is FYNNEI. The CDR3 nucleotides are TGTGCCAGCAGTGTAGGACAGGGTCCACCCCTCCACTTT. Protein product: CASSVGQGPPLHF.

The J gene is TRBJ2-5, the V gene TRBV29-1; D remains unclear. V was cut by 2 bases and J by 4 bases, with 14 bases left in between. The CDR3 totals 14 residues. Germline V gene lookup returns CDR1 SQVTM and CDR2 ANQGSEA. CDR3 protein: CSVEFRTARETQYF. The DNA for the CDR3 is TGCAGCGTTGAATTCCGTACCGCGAGAGAGACCCAGTACTTC.

This chain links TRBV4-1 with TRBJ2-7; possibly TRBD1 or TRBD2 for D (5 bases each). The V end was cut by 4 bases, the J end by 4 bases, with 17 bases between. This CDR3 region has 15 residues. Germline V gives CDR1 MGHRA, CDR2 YSYEKL. CDR3 in DNA: TGCGCCAGCAGCCGCGTGGGGGAACCACCTTACGAGCAGTACTTC. It codes for CASSRVGEPPYEQYF.

V usage is TRBV7-9 and J usage is TRBJ1-1; D remains ambiguous. Trimming removed 7 bases at V and 5 bases at J, with 11 bases between. The CDR3 contains 12 residues. CDR1 and CDR2 (germline): SEHNR, FQNEAQ (reference sequence). CDR3 region: CASTSAETEAFF. Written as DNA, the CDR3 is TGTGCCAGCACCTCAGCTGAAACTGAAGCTTTCTTT.

As for this clone: One end of the junction fails to match germline, which may point to a read error. The chain joins TRBV7-9 to TRBJ2-3; D is possibly TRBD2 (5 bases). The CDR3 extends over 12 amino acids. Germline CDR1 SEHNR, CDR2 FQNEAQ (reference sequence). CDR3 nucleotide sequence: TGTGCCAGCAGCCTAGCAGTAGATACGCAGTATTTT. Its protein product is CASSLAVDTQYF.

The V gene is TRBV5-1, the J gene TRBJ1-4; tentatively, D is TRBD1 (5 bases). The CDR3 covers 15 residues. Germline V gene data show CDR1 as SGHRS and CDR2 as YFSETQ. The V end was cut by 4 bases, the J end by 3 bases, with 13 bases between. The CDR3 nucleotides are TGCGCCAGCAGCCCCTACGGGGCCCCTAATGAAAAACTGTTTTTT. This gives the protein CASSPYGAPNEKLFF.

J is TRBJ2-5 and V is TRBV7-9; D is possibly TRBD1 (6 bases). V lost 5 bases and J lost 5, with 18 bases in between. The CDR3 runs 15 residues. Germline values: CDR1 SEHNR, CDR2 FQNEAQ (reference sequence). CDR3 residues: CASSPGAGGAETQYF. DNA of the CDR3: TGTGCCAGCAGCCCTGGGGCTGGGGGCGCCGAGACCCAGTACTTC.

The chain uses TRBV7-2 and TRBJ2-7, with 11 bases that match TRBD2. Germline loops: CDR1 SGHTA, CDR2 FQGNSA. The trim removed 0 bases at V and 7 bases at J, leaving 8 bases unmatched. CDR3 length: 16 residues. The CDR3 DNA follows: TGTGCCAGCAGCTTAGCATTTAGCGGGGGGGCGCGGGAGCAGTACTTC. It codes for CASSLAFSGGAREQYF.

The chain uses TRBV5-1 and TRBJ1-5; D is unresolved. The CDR3 runs to 14 residues. CDR1 is SGHRS, CDR2 YFSETQ, per germline. The V end was cut by 0 bases, the J end by 2 bases, with 6 bases between. CDR3 DNA: TGCGCCAGCAGCTTGGATCCTGGCAATCAGCCCCAGCATTTT. Its translation: CASSLDPGNQPQHF.

The genes are TRBV13 and TRBJ1-1, with D hard to call. V lost 2 bases and J 5 bases, leaving 6 bases between the germline ends. Germline CDR1 PRHDT, CDR2 FYEKMQ (reference sequence). The CDR3 extends over 12 amino acids. The CDR3 reads CASSLFRTEAFF. The CDR3 DNA follows: TGTGCCAGCAGCTTATTCAGAACTGAAGCTTTCTTT.